What follows are 19 T cell receptor beta chains derived from one specimen sequenced in a study of cytomegalovirus exposure and HLA in healthy donors. Use of 60 Vbeta and 13 Jbeta primers characterized the PCR. Generated by immunoSEQ multiplex PCR, the TCRdb table keeps only in-frame clones and is missing some. The table records about 200,000 clones, around 80% of them present only once. The specimen was PBMCs. The receptors here all came from a man aged 35 to 55 in good health and CMV-seropositive.

The chain joins TRBV9 to TRBJ2-2; 7 bases are shared with TRBD1. The CDR3 extends over 17 amino acids. V lost 4 bases to trimming and J lost 4 bases; unmatched junction nucleotides: 13. Looked up from germline, CDR1 is SGDLS and CDR2 is YYNGEE. The CDR3 sequence is CASSTPRQGPRTGELFF. The CDR3 coding sequence is TGTGCCAGCAGCACCCCGCGACAGGGCCCCCGCACCGGGGAGCTGTTTTTT.

The chain joins TRBV19 to TRBJ1-5; a possible D gene is TRBD1 (5 bases). The germline CDR1 and CDR2 sequences are LNHDA and SQIVND (reference sequence). The CDR3 runs to 15 residues. V was clipped by 4 bases and J by 0 bases, with 10 bases between them. CDR3 sequence: CASSKAGLSNQPQHF. The CDR3 region has the DNA TGTGCCAGTAGTAAGGCAGGGCTTAGCAATCAGCCCCAGCATTTT.

This chain uses TRBV5-1 with TRBJ2-3; unclear D gene. V was pared by 1 base and J by 2 bases, with 8 bases between. This CDR3 is built from 14 residues. The V gene's germline CDR1 is SGHRS and CDR2 YFSETQ. CDR3 region: CASSLNRNTDTQYF. The CDR3 DNA follows: TGCGCCAGCAGCTTGAACAGAAACACAGATACGCAGTATTTT.

This clone was found once. The gene calls are TRBV28 and TRBJ2-1; a possible D gene is TRBD1 (6 bases). Germline values: CDR1 MDHEN, CDR2 SYDVKM. The CDR3 runs to 12 residues. The V end lost 6 bases, the J end lost 11 bases, and 14 bases lay between the germline ends. CDR3: CASSRDTQQQFF. In nucleotides, the CDR3 is TGTGCCAGCAGCCGGGACACCCAACAGCAGTTCTTC.

A single count supports this clone. The genes are TRBV27 and TRBJ2-1; 11 bases line up with TRBD2. This CDR3 comprises 20 residues. Per germline, CDR1 MNHEY and CDR2 SMNVEV (reference sequence). The trim removed 5 bases at V and 0 bases at J, leaving 15 bases unmatched. CDR3 nucleotides: TGTGCCAGCAGTCCTAGTAGCGGGAGGGCTTTTTTGAGCTCCTACAATGAGCAGTTCTTC. Amino acid sequence: CASSPSSGRAFLSSYNEQFF.

The chain is built from TRBV7-2 and TRBJ2-3, with a tentative D call TRBD2 (6 bases). Germline V gene data show CDR1 as SGHTA and CDR2 as FQGNSA. Trimming pared 5 bases from V and 2 bases from J, leaving 14 bases between. This CDR3 has 15 amino acids. As DNA, the CDR3 is TGTGCCAGCAGCCCCTTAGGGGACTCCACAGATACGCAGTATTTT. It yields the protein CASSPLGDSTDTQYF. Looking up the rest from reference TRBV7-2 and TRBJ2-3 gives the full variable domain: GAGVSQSPSNKVTEKGKDVELRCDPISGHTALYWYRQSLGQGLEFLIYFQGNSAPDKSGLPSDRFSAERTGGSVSTLTIQRTQQEDSAVYLCASSPLGDSTDTQYFGPGTRLTVL.

J is TRBJ1-1 and V is TRBV28; D not certain. Germline lookup yields CDR1 MDHEN and CDR2 SYDVKM. The CDR3 is made up of 14 amino acids. Between the trimmed V and J ends, which lost 3 bases and 9 bases, there was a span of 17 bases. The CDR3 spells CASSLEGAPSKAFF. DNA for the CDR3: TGTGCCAGCAGTTTGGAGGGAGCCCCCTCAAAAGCTTTCTTT.

J is TRBJ1-5 and V is TRBV28; possibly TRBD1 for D (6 bases). CDR3 length: 15 amino acids. V dropped 5 bases and J dropped 4 bases, with 15 bases sitting between them. Germline V lookup: CDR1 MDHEN, CDR2 SYDVKM. The CDR3 sequence: CASSRTGNGNQPQHF. Here the CDR3 DNA reads TGTGCCAGCAGTCGTACAGGGAATGGGAATCAGCCCCAGCATTTT.

The V gene is TRBV10-3, the J gene TRBJ2-7; tentative D call: TRBD2 (6 bases). The germline V gene has CDR1 ENHRY and CDR2 SYGVKD. The CDR3 runs 16 residues. The V gene lost 3 bases and the J gene lost 5 bases, with 20 bases spanning the gap. In DNA form, the CDR3 reads TGTGCCATCAGTGACGGGGTGGGACTCCACCGGGACGAGCAGTACTTC. This codes for CAISDGVGLHRDEQYF.

V is TRBV7-9 and J is TRBJ2-4, with TRBD2 identical over 7 bases. The CDR3 is made up of 15 amino acids. Germline loops: CDR1 SEHNR, CDR2 FQNEAQ (reference sequence). V shed 1 base and J 3 bases; nucleotides not matched to a gene: 3. The CDR3: CASSLERGGKNIQYF. The CDR3, as DNA: TGTGCCAGCAGCTTAGAGCGGGGTGGCAAAAACATTCAGTACTTC.

The gene calls are TRBV5-1 and TRBJ1-5; no clear D. V shed 4 bases and J shed 2 bases, with 19 bases lying between them. The CDR3 spans 17 residues. The V gene's germline CDR1 is SGHRS and CDR2 YFSETQ. The CDR3 sequence: CASSPFPLPSGNQPQHF. CDR3 bases: TGCGCCAGCAGCCCATTCCCTCTACCATCCGGCAATCAGCCCCAGCATTTT.

The chain recombines TRBV7-2 with TRBJ1-2; D may be TRBD1 (6 bases). This CDR3 comprises 14 residues. Trimming removed 2 bases from V and 9 bases from J, with 16 bases in between. Per germline, CDR1 SGHTA and CDR2 FQGNSA. The CDR3 DNA sequence: TGTGCCAGCAGCTTAAGTTGGGCAGGGGACCGCTACACCTTC. This codes for CASSLSWAGDRYTF. Drawing the rest from reference TRBV7-2 and TRBJ1-2, the complete variable domain is GAGVSQSPSNKVTEKGKDVELRCDPISGHTALYWYRQSLGQGLEFLIYFQGNSAPDKSGLPSDRFSAERTGGSVSTLTIQRTQQEDSAVYLCASSLSWAGDRYTFGSGTRLTVV.

The chain is built from TRBV7-9 and TRBJ1-1, with D tentatively TRBD1 (5 bases). Looked up from germline, CDR1 is SEHNR and CDR2 is FQNEAQ (reference sequence). CDR3 length equals 12 residues. Trimming removed 10 bases from V and 4 bases from J, with 13 bases in between. The CDR3 loop reads CATLQGSTEAFF. The DNA for the CDR3 is TGTGCCACCCTCCAGGGTTCCACTGAAGCTTTCTTT.

This clone was seen a single time. The V gene is TRBV28, the J gene TRBJ2-2, with D possibly matching TRBD2 (5 bases). V lost 8 bases and J 6 bases, leaving 22 bases between the germline ends. CDR1 is MDHEN, CDR2 SYDVKM, per germline. The CDR3 consists of 16 residues. CDR3: CASSPPGLLGPGELFF. DNA for the CDR3: TGTGCCAGCTCACCCCCCGGACTGCTCGGACCCGGGGAGCTGTTTTTT.

This clone is a singleton in its sample. The J gene is TRBJ2-2, the V gene TRBV5-5; 9 nucleotides line up with TRBD1. Germline V CDR1 and CDR2: SGHKS, YYEKEE (reference sequence). CDR3 size: 14 residues. Unmatched junction bases numbered 7, after V lost 5 bases and J lost 8 bases. The CDR3 DNA sequence: TGTGCCAGCAGGTTACAGGGGGCGATTGGGGAGCTGTTTTTT. Its translation: CASRLQGAIGELFF. Combining the CDR3 with reference TRBV5-5 and TRBJ2-2 gives the whole variable domain DAGVTQSPTHLIKTRGQQVTLRCSPISGHKSVSWYQQVLGQGPQFIFQYYEKEERGRGNFPDRFSARQFPNYSSELNVNALLLGDSALYLCASRLQGAIGELFFGEGSRLTVL.

The V and J genes are TRBV28 and TRBJ2-2; the D gene is possibly TRBD1 (6 bases). The CDR3 has 14 amino acids. Germline CDR1 and CDR2: MDHEN and SYDVKM. Trimming shortened V by 2 bases and J by 2 bases, and 6 bases separated the two germline ends. Written as DNA, the CDR3 is TGTGCCAGCAGTTTAGGGGGCAACACCGGGGAGCTGTTTTTT. It yields the protein CASSLGGNTGELFF. The complete variable domain, with remaining parts taken from reference TRBV28 and TRBJ2-2, reads DVKVTQSSRYLVKRTGEKVFLECVQDMDHENMFWYRQDPGLGLRLIYFSYDVKMKEKGDIPEGYSVSREKKERFSLILESASTNQTSMYLCASSLGGNTGELFFGEGSRLTVL.

V and J are TRBV27 and TRBJ1-2, with D possibly matching TRBD1 (6 bases). From germline, CDR1 is MNHEY and CDR2 SMNVEV (reference sequence). The CDR3 is 13 amino acids. The V gene lost 6 bases and the J gene lost 2 bases, with 10 bases spanning the gap. In DNA form, the CDR3 reads TGTGCCAGCAGCGTCGACAGGAACTATGGCTACACCTTC. Translation gives CASSVDRNYGYTF.

The V call is TRBV6-1, the J call TRBJ2-7, with D unresolved. The germline V and J ends were trimmed by 4 bases and 4 bases, with 8 bases remaining between them. Germline loops: CDR1 MNHNS, CDR2 SASEGT. This CDR3 has 12 amino acids. The CDR3 nucleotides are TGTGCCAGCAGTGCGAGGTTTTACGAGCAGTACTTC. It specifies CASSARFYEQYF.

This chain links TRBV27 with TRBJ2-7; TRBD2 aligns across 13 bases. There are 15 residues in the CDR3. Germline CDR1 MNHEY, CDR2 SMNVEV (reference sequence). V lost 5 bases to trimming and J lost 4 bases; unmatched junction nucleotides: 5. Here the CDR3 reads CASSPRTSGRYEQYF. In nucleotides, the CDR3 is TGTGCCAGCAGTCCCCGGACTAGCGGGAGATACGAGCAGTACTTC.